These T cell receptor beta chains were read from a single sample in a study of blood T cell repertoires in COVID-19. Sequencing used immunoSEQ multiplex PCR; TCRdb keeps in-frame clones, though not all of them. This table holds tens of thousands of clones, approximately 92% found once. Sequencing was carried out using peripheral blood. These receptors originate from a human donor in a cohort sampled during active COVID-19. Each CDR3 is given with its conserved first and last residue. A D gene is named only where the DNA matches it firmly. Clone size is not always given. Where it is, it says once, few, many or a class for expanded clones.

CDR3: CASSQDPRRGPQETQYF
DNA: TGTGCCAGCAGCCAAGATCCGAGGCGGGGGCCCCAAGAGACCCAGTACTTC
V: TRBV3-1/TRBV3-2
J: TRBJ2-5
D: -
size: once

CDR3: CASRDRYSNQPQHF
DNA: TGTGCCAGCCGGGACAGATATAGCAATCAGCCCCAGCATTTT
V: TRBV2
J: TRBJ1-5
D: TRBD1
size: -

CDR3: CSAIQMETQYF
DNA: TGCAGTGCTATCCAAATGGAGACCCAGTACTTC
V: TRBV20-1
J: TRBJ2-5
D: -
size: -

CDR3: CASREQGAAGELFF
DNA: TGCGCCAGCAGGGAACAGGGGGCAGCCGGGGAGCTGTTTTTT
V: TRBV5-1
J: TRBJ2-2
D: TRBD1
size: -

CDR3: CASSLLKGDNEQFF
DNA: TGTGCCAGCAGCTTATTGAAGGGGGACAATGAGCAGTTCTTC
V: TRBV7-9
J: TRBJ2-1
D: -
size: -

CDR3: CASGTTGGGEKLFF
DNA: TGTGCCAGCGGAACAACAGGGGGGGGTGAAAAACTGTTTTTT
V: TRBV28
J: TRBJ1-4
D: TRBD1
size: -

CDR3: CASSTTGSLGGDTQYF
DNA: TGCGCCAGCAGCACAACAGGGTCCCTGGGTGGAGATACGCAGTATTTT
V: TRBV5-1
J: TRBJ2-3
D: -
size: once

CDR3: CASSMGGVTTGELFF
DNA: TGTGCCAGTAGTATGGGGGGAGTTACCACCGGGGAGCTGTTTTTT
V: TRBV19
J: TRBJ2-2
D: -
size: -

CDR3: CASSDRATAGAFF
DNA: TGTGCCAGCAGCGACAGGGCCACCGCCGGTGCTTTCTTT
V: TRBV6-2/TRBV6-3
J: TRBJ1-1
D: TRBD1
size: -

CDR3: CASSTQGANEQYF
DNA: TGTGCCAGCAGTACCCAGGGGGCCAACGAGCAGTACTTC
V: TRBV25-1
J: TRBJ2-7
D: TRBD1
size: -

CDR3: CASSEVLVGQGANTEAFF
DNA: TGTGCCAGCAGTGAAGTCCTGGTAGGGCAGGGGGCGAACACTGAAGCTTTCTTT
V: TRBV6-1
J: TRBJ1-1
D: TRBD1
size: -

CDR3: CSATEGAEKLFF
DNA: TGCAGCGCCACAGAGGGGGCCGAAAAACTGTTTTTT
V: TRBV29-1
J: TRBJ1-4
D: TRBD1
size: -

CDR3: CASSQPPGVDQYF
DNA: TGTGCCAGCAGTCAGCCCCCAGGGGTTGACCAGTACTTC
V: TRBV28
J: TRBJ2-5
D: -
size: -

CDR3: CSYGQGFSLDGYTF
DNA: TGCAGTTACGGACAGGGCTTTTCCTTAGATGGCTACACCTTC
V: TRBV29-1
J: TRBJ1-2
D: TRBD1
size: few

CDR3: CASSVETSGGANEQFF
DNA: TGTGCCAGCAGCGTAGAGACTAGCGGGGGGGCCAATGAGCAGTTCTTC
V: TRBV9
J: TRBJ2-1
D: TRBD2
size: -

CDR3: CASSQPGADTQYF
DNA: TGTGCCAGCAGCCAACCAGGGGCAGATACGCAGTATTTT
V: TRBV7-3
J: TRBJ2-3
D: -
size: -

CDR3: CASSVGHSETQYF
DNA: TGTGCCAGCAGCGTAGGACATTCAGAGACCCAGTACTTC
V: TRBV9
J: TRBJ2-5
D: -
size: -

CDR3: CASSPPHRLSTDTQYF
DNA: TGTGCCAGCTCACCACCCCACAGGCTTAGCACAGATACGCAGTATTTT
V: TRBV18
J: TRBJ2-3
D: -
size: -

CDR3: CASTRQVGTEAFF
DNA: TGTGCCAGCACGAGACAGGTGGGCACTGAAGCTTTCTTT
V: TRBV7-9
J: TRBJ1-1
D: -
size: -

CDR3: CASSSRFDRLNTEAFF
DNA: TGCGCCAGCAGCTCGCGCTTTGACAGACTGAACACTGAAGCTTTCTTT
V: TRBV5-1
J: TRBJ1-1
D: -
size: -

CDR3: CASSPRVPGSNEQFF
DNA: TGTGCCAGTAGCCCCCGGGTTCCTGGGAGCAATGAGCAGTTCTTC
V: TRBV19
J: TRBJ2-1
D: -
size: -

CDR3: CASGGWQGIKPQHF
DNA: TGTGCCAGCGGGGGCTGGCAGGGTATTAAGCCCCAGCATTTT
V: TRBV27
J: TRBJ1-5
D: -
size: once

CDR3: CASSFLSGTTTDTQYF
DNA: TGTGCCAGCAGCTTCCTCTCCGGGACTACCACAGATACGCAGTATTTT
V: TRBV4-2
J: TRBJ2-3
D: TRBD2
size: -

CDR3: CASSARQGEPYEQYF
DNA: TGTGCCAGCAGCGCAAGACAGGGGGAACCCTACGAGCAGTACTTC
V: TRBV6-5
J: TRBJ2-7
D: TRBD1
size: -

CDR3: CASSLDPGETQYF
DNA: TGCGCCAGCAGCTTGGACCCGGGAGAGACCCAGTACTTC
V: TRBV5-1
J: TRBJ2-5
D: -
size: -

CDR3: CASSKESRTTSYEQYF
DNA: TGTGCCAGCAGCAAAGAATCCAGGACTACCTCCTACGAGCAGTACTTC
V: TRBV21-1
J: TRBJ2-7
D: -
size: -

CDR3: CSVDHTPGNEQFF
DNA: TGCAGCGTTGATCACACCCCGGGAAATGAGCAGTTCTTC
V: TRBV29-1
J: TRBJ2-1
D: -
size: -

CDR3: CASSLGAGVKYGYTF
DNA: TGTGCCAGCAGCTTGGGGGCGGGGGTAAAGTATGGCTACACCTTC
V: TRBV5-4
J: TRBJ1-2
D: -
size: -

CDR3: CASSSGAAGAPHSYNEQFF
DNA: TGTGCCAGCAGCTCGGGGGCAGCGGGGGCTCCGCACTCCTACAATGAGCAGTTCTTC
V: TRBV11-3
J: TRBJ2-1
D: TRBD2
size: -

CDR3: CASSPWDRGRGYTF
DNA: TGTGCCAGTAGTCCATGGGACAGGGGACGTGGCTACACCTTC
V: TRBV19
J: TRBJ1-2
D: TRBD1
size: -

CDR3: CASSLVSGWTDTQYF
DNA: TGTGCCAGCAGCTTAGTCTCGGGGTGGACAGATACGCAGTATTTT
V: TRBV7-2
J: TRBJ2-3
D: -
size: -

CDR3: CASRLDTEQFF
DNA: TGCGCCAGCAGGTTGGACACCGAGCAGTTCTTC
V: TRBV4-1
J: TRBJ2-1
D: -
size: -

CDR3: CASSLRRVQETQYF
DNA: TGTGCCAGCAGCTTAAGACGGGTACAAGAGACCCAGTACTTC
V: TRBV11-2
J: TRBJ2-5
D: -
size: -

CDR3: CASSPGYYEQYF
DNA: TGTGCCAGCAGTCCAGGGTACTACGAGCAGTACTTC
V: TRBV12-3/TRBV12-4
J: TRBJ2-7
D: -
size: -

CDR3: CASSQPGASTDTQYF
DNA: TGTGCCAGCAGCCAACCTGGGGCGAGCACAGATACGCAGTATTTT
V: TRBV4-2
J: TRBJ2-3
D: -
size: -

CDR3: CASGGRDSGNTIYF
DNA: TGTGCCTCCGGAGGGAGGGACTCTGGAAACACCATATATTTT
V: TRBV30
J: TRBJ1-3
D: -
size: -

CDR3: CALRGGEPGGYTEAFF
DNA: TGTGCCCTAAGAGGAGGTGAGCCTGGGGGGTACACTGAAGCTTTCTTT
V: TRBV30
J: TRBJ1-1
D: -
size: -

CDR3: CASSTDGHTDTQYF
DNA: TGTGCCAGCAGTACCGACGGACACACAGATACGCAGTATTTT
V: TRBV6-5
J: TRBJ2-3
D: -
size: -

CDR3: CASTGDRVRSTEAFF
DNA: TGTGCCAGCACGGGGGACAGGGTGCGGAGCACTGAAGCTTTCTTT
V: TRBV2
J: TRBJ1-1
D: TRBD1
size: -

CDR3: CASNLPLAVSYNEQFF
DNA: TGTGCCAGCAACTTACCCCTTGCGGTCTCCTACAATGAGCAGTTCTTC
V: TRBV7-2
J: TRBJ2-1
D: -
size: -

CDR3: CASSPRDSSYNEQFF
DNA: TGCGCCAGCAGCCCGAGGGACTCCTCCTACAATGAGCAGTTCTTC
V: TRBV5-1
J: TRBJ2-1
D: -
size: -

CDR3: CASSLNRANTGELFF
DNA: TGTGCCAGCAGCTTAAACAGGGCGAACACCGGGGAGCTGTTTTTT
V: TRBV27
J: TRBJ2-2
D: -
size: -

CDR3: CASSEQGMNTEAFF
DNA: TGTGCCAGCAGTGAACAGGGGATGAACACTGAAGCTTTCTTT
V: TRBV2
J: TRBJ1-1
D: -
size: -

CDR3: CASSQGYTEAFF
DNA: TGTGCCAGCAGTCAGGGATACACTGAAGCTTTCTTT
V: TRBV6-5
J: TRBJ1-1
D: -
size: -

CDR3: CASSQGTGDGYTF
DNA: TGTGCCAGCAGCCAAGGGACAGGGGACGGCTACACCTTC
V: TRBV4-2
J: TRBJ1-2
D: TRBD1
size: -

CDR3: CASSLDRVATGELFF
DNA: TGTGCCAGCAGCTTAGACAGGGTGGCCACCGGGGAGCTGTTTTTT
V: TRBV11-2
J: TRBJ2-2
D: -
size: -

CDR3: CASSLRPATVTGEQYF
DNA: TGTGCCAGCAGCCTTAGGCCCGCGACAGTGACAGGCGAGCAGTACTTC
V: TRBV3-1/TRBV3-2
J: TRBJ2-7
D: -
size: -

CDR3: CASSLVTGVRYEQYF
DNA: TGTGCCAGCAGCTTAGTCACCGGGGTGAGGTACGAGCAGTACTTC
V: TRBV11-2
J: TRBJ2-7
D: -
size: -

CDR3: CASSPPLLDRADTGELFF
DNA: TGTGCCAGCAGTCCCCCTTTACTCGACAGGGCAGACACCGGGGAGCTGTTTTTT
V: TRBV2
J: TRBJ2-2
D: TRBD1
size: -